This TCR beta chain comes out of a study of CD8 T cells in Susac syndrome. Study-wide results and caveats: It was acknowledged by the study that relatively few individuals were included in its TCR sequencing and HLA analysis.

Deletions cut 6 bases from V and 4 bases from J, with 18 bases between. This CDR3 has 15 amino acids. Points on this clonotype: Antigen specificity is unknown.

RNA amounts of 0.5 to 1 ug underwent reverse transcription with random hexamers. Coverage of TCR beta CDR3 amplification by immunoSEQ multiplex PCR extended to 54 Vbeta and 13 Jbeta. Each CDR3 protein gets one entry after TCRdb re-called the immunoSEQ multiplex PCR reads with MiXCR. The sample contains approximately 120,000 distinct CDR3 sequences, roughly 95% of which appear only once. From blood CD8+ and CD4+ T cells, the TCR beta chain was sequenced. Bulk CD8+ and CD4+ cells came from magnetic negative isolation; CD8+ TEMRA by FACS. This chain connects TRBV12-3 or TRBV12-4 to TRBJ1-2; D ambiguous. The TCR was taken from a human donor in good health. The specimen was CD4+ T cells from PBMCs. CDR3 in amino acids: CASSLDLAMTYGYTF. CDR3 in DNA: TGTGCCAGCAGCCTGGACCTAGCCATGACCTATGGCTACACCTTC.